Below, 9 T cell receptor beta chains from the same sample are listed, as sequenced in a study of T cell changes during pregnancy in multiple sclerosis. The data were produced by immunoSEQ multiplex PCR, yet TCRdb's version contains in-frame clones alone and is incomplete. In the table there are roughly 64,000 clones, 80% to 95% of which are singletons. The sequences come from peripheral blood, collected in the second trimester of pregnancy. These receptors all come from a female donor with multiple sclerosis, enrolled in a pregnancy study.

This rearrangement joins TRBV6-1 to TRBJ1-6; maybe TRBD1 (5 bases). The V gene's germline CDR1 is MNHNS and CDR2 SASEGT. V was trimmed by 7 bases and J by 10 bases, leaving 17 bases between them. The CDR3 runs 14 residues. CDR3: CASTDRQGKSPLHF. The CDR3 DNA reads TGTGCCAGCACTGACCGGCAGGGCAAATCACCCCTCCACTTT.

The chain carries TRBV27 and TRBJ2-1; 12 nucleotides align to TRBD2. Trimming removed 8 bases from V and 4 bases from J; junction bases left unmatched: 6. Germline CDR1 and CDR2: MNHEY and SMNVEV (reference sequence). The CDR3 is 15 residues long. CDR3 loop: CASRSSGRVYNEQFF. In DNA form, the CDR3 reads TGTGCCAGCCGTTCTAGCGGGAGGGTATACAATGAGCAGTTCTTC.

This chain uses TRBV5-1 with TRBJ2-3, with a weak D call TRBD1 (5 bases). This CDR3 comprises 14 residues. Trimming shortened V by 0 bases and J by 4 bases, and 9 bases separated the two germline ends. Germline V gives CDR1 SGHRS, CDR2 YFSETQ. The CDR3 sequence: CASSLGQGPDTQYF. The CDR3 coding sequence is TGCGCCAGCAGCTTGGGCCAGGGCCCAGATACGCAGTATTTT.

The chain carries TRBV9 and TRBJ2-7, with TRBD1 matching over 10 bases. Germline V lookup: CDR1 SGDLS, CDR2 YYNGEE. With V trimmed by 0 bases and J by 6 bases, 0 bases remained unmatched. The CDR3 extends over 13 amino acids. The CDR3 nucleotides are TGTGCCAGCAGCGTAGGGGACAGGGGCGAGCAGTACTTC. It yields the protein CASSVGDRGEQYF.

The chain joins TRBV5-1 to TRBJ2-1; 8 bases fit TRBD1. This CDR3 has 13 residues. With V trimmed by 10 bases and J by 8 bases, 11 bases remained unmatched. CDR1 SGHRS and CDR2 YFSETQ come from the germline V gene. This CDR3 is CARDRDRGHEQFF. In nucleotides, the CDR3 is TGCGCCCGCGACCGAGACAGGGGTCATGAGCAGTTCTTC.

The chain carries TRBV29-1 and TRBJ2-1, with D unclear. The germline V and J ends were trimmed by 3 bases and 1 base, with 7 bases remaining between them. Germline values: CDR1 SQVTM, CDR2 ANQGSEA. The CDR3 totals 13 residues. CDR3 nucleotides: TGCAGCGTTGACAGGTTGTCCTACAATGAGCAGTTCTTC. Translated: CSVDRLSYNEQFF.

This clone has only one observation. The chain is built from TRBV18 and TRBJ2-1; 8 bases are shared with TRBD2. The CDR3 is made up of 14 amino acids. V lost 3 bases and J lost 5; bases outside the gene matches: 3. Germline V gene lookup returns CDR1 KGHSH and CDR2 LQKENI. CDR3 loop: CASSPGLADNEQFF. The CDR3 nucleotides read TGTGCCAGCTCACCTGGACTAGCAGACAATGAGCAGTTCTTC.

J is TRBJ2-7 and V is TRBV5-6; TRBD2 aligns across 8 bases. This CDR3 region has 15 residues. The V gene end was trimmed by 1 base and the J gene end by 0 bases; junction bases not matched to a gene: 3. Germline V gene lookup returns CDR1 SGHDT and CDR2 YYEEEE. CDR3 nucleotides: TGTGCCAGCAGCTTGCGCGGGGGGAGCTCCTACGAGCAGTACTTC. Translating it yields CASSLRGGSSYEQYF.

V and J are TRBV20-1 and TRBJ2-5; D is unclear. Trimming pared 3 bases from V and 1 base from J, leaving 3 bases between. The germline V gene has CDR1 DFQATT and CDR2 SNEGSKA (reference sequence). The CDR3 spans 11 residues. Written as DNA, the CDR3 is TGCAGTGCTAGCGTCCAAGAGACCCAGTACTTC. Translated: CSASVQETQYF.